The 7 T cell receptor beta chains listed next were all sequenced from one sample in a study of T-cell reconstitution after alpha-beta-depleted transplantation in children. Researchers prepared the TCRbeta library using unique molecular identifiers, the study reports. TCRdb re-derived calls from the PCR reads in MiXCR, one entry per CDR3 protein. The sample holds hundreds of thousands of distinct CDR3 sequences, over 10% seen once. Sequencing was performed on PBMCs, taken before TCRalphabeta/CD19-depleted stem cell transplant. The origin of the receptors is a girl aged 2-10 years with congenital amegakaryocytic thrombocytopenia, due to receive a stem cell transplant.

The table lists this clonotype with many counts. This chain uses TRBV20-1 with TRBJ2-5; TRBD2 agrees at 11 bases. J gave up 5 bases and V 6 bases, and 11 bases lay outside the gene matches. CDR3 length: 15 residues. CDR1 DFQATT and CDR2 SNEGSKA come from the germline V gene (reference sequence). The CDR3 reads CSAQEPTSGTETQYF. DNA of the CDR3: TGCAGTGCCCAAGAACCGACTAGCGGGACTGAGACCCAGTACTTC.

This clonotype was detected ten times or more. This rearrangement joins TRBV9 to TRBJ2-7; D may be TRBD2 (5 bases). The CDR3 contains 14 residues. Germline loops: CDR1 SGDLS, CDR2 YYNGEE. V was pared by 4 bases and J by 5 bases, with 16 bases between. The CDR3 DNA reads TGTGCCAGCAGCCCCCTGGTTACCGGGGACGAGCAGTACTTC. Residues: CASSPLVTGDEQYF.

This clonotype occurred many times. The CDR3 nucleotides read TGCAGTGCCGAGTACCGGACTAGCGGGAGCACAGATACGCAGTATTTT. Translation gives CSAEYRTSGSTDTQYF. V and J are TRBV20-1 and TRBJ2-3; 11 bases align to TRBD2. The J segment lost 0 bases and the V segment lost 6 bases, leaving 8 bases of the junction unmatched. CDR1 is DFQATT and CDR2 is SNEGSKA in the germline V gene (reference sequence). The CDR3 has 16 amino acids.

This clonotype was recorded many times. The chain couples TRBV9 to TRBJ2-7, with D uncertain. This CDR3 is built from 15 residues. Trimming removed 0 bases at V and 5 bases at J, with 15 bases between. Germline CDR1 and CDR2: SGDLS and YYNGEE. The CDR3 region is CASSVGSIYQDEQYF. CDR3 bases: TGTGCCAGCAGCGTAGGTTCTATATATCAGGACGAGCAGTACTTC.

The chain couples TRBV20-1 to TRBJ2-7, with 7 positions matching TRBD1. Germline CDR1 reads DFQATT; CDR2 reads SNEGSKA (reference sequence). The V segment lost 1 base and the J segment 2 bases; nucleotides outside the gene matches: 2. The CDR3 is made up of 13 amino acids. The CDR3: CSARGQGPYEQYF. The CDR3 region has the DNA TGCAGTGCTAGAGGACAGGGACCCTACGAGCAGTACTTC.

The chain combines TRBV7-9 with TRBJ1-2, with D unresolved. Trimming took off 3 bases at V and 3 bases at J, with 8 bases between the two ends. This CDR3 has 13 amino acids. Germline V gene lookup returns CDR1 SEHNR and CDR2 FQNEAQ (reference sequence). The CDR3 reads CASSFQGHYGYTF. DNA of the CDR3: TGTGCCAGCAGCTTCCAAGGGCACTATGGCTACACCTTC.

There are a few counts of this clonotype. For the CDR3, the DNA is TGCGCCAGCAGCCAAGGGGGCTGGTCACATGAAAAACTGTTTTTT. This gives the protein CASSQGGWSHEKLFF. The rearrangement uses TRBV4-1 and TRBJ1-4; D might be TRBD1 (5 bases). The CDR3 is made up of 15 amino acids. Germline V lookup: CDR1 MGHRA, CDR2 YSYEKL. V was clipped by 1 base and J by 6 bases, with 12 bases between them.